This T cell receptor (beta chain) was captured in a study of cytomegalovirus exposure and HLA in healthy donors. Sequencing used immunoSEQ multiplex PCR; TCRdb keeps in-frame clones, though not all of them. The sample records some 48,000 clones, 88% being singletons. The receptor was derived from a woman aged 25 to 39 in good health and CMV-seronegative. Sample: PBMCs.

Written as DNA, the CDR3 is TGTGCCAGCAGTGAAACTGCAGGCGGGGATCCCTACGAGCAGTACTTC. Amino acids: CASSETAGGDPYEQYF. The rearrangement uses TRBV6-1 and TRBJ2-7; perhaps TRBD2 as D (6 bases). CDR3 length: 16 residues. Trimming took off 2 bases at V and 2 bases at J, with 16 bases between the two ends. Looked up from germline, CDR1 is MNHNS and CDR2 is SASEGT.